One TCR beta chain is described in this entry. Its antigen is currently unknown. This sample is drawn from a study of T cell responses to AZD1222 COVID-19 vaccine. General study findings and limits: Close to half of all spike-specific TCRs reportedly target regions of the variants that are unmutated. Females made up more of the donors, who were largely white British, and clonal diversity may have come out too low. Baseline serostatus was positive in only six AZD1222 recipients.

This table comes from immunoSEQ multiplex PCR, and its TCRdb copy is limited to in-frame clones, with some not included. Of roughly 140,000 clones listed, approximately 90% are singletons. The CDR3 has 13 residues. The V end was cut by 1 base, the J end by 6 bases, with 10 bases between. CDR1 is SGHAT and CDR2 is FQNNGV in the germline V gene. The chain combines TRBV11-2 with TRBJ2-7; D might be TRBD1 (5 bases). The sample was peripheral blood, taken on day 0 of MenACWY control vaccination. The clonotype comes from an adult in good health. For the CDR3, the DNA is TGTGCCAGCAGCTTAGGCGGCAGGGTCGAGCAGTACTTC. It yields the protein CASSLGGRVEQYF.